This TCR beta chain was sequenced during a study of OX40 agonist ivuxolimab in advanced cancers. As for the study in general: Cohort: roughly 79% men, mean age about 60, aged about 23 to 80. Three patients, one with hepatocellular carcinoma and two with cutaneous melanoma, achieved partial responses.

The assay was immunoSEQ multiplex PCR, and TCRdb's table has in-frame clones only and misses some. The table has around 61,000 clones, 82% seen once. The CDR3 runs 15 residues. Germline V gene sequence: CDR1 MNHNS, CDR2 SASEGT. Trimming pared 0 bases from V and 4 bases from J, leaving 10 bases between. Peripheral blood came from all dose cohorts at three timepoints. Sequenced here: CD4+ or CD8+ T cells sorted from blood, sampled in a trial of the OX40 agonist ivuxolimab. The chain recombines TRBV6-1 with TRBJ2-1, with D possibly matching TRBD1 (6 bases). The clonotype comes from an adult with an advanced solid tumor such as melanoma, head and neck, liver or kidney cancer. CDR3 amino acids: CASSEARTEYNEQFF. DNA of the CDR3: TGTGCCAGCAGTGAAGCGAGGACAGAGTACAATGAGCAGTTCTTC.